The 21 T cell receptor beta chains below were found in one sample sequenced in a study of T-cell memory formation after mild COVID-19. TCRdb itself ran the 5' RACE reads through MiXCR, one entry per CDR3 protein. Here the sample spans roughly 560,000 distinct CDR3 sequences, around 20% being singletons. The source material was PBMCs or a T cell subset sorted from them (not recorded which). These receptor sequences come from an adult woman who had mild COVID-19 (a few samples of this study predate the infection). Cell type and time point are not known.

This clonotype occurred a few times. This rearrangement joins TRBV10-3 to TRBJ1-1; unclear D gene. Between the trimmed V and J ends, which lost 7 bases and 6 bases, there was a span of 15 bases. In germline, CDR1 is ENHRY, CDR2 SYGVKD. The length of the CDR3 is 13 residues. The CDR3 DNA reads TGTGCCATCAAGAAAGGAGAGGCTTCTGAAGCTTTCTTT. It yields the protein CAIKKGEASEAFF.

The chain recombines TRBV7-6 with TRBJ2-1, with TRBD1 matching 9 bases. The junction had 5 bases not matched to a gene; V was cut back by 5 bases and J by 0 bases. This CDR3 region has 16 residues. Germline CDR1 is SGHVS and CDR2 is FNYEAQ. CDR3 amino acids: CASSPDRGGSYNEQFF. The CDR3 DNA is TGTGCCAGCAGCCCGGACAGGGGTGGCTCCTACAATGAGCAGTTCTTC.

This clonotype was counted between two and nine times. The chain links TRBV7-2 to TRBJ1-6; D might be TRBD1 (6 bases). The CDR3 is made up of 16 amino acids. V was shortened by 5 bases and J by 6 bases, with 17 bases between the two germline ends. CDR1 SGHTA and CDR2 FQGNSA come from the germline V gene. The CDR3 bases are TGTGCCAGCAGCCCCAGGCCCACGGACAGTAATTCACCCCTCCACTTT. Its translation is CASSPRPTDSNSPLHF.

This clonotype showed up many times. The chain links TRBV5-1 to TRBJ1-5; D is possibly TRBD1 (5 bases). V lost 0 bases, J lost 2 bases, and 9 bases lay in between. The CDR3 covers 15 residues. Germline V lookup: CDR1 SGHRS, CDR2 YFSETQ. The CDR3 loop reads CASSLDGGGNQPQHF. The CDR3 nucleotides are TGCGCCAGCAGCTTGGACGGGGGTGGCAATCAGCCCCAGCATTTT.

This clonotype was observed once. The chain is built from TRBV6-1 and TRBJ2-7, with D perhaps given as TRBD1 or TRBD2 (5 bases each). The CDR3 consists of 12 residues. V lost 11 bases and J 6 bases, leaving 17 bases between the germline ends. The germline V gene has CDR1 MNHNS and CDR2 SASEGT. The CDR3 is CAGGDSLGEQYF. The DNA for the CDR3 is TGTGCCGGGGGAGACTCACTCGGCGAGCAGTACTTC.

This clonotype was seen a few times. The rearrangement links TRBV9 to TRBJ1-3, with 8 bases matching TRBD1. Germline lookup yields CDR1 SGDLS and CDR2 YYNGEE. CDR3 length: 16 amino acids. The V and J ends lost 0 bases and 3 bases, in that order; junction bases with no gene match: 5. The CDR3 is CASSVEGQDFGNTIYF. The CDR3, as DNA: TGTGCCAGCAGCGTAGAGGGACAGGATTTTGGAAACACCATATATTTT.

This clonotype has more than one count but fewer than ten. V is TRBV20-1 and J is TRBJ1-1, with D possibly matching TRBD1 (5 bases). V lost 0 bases, J lost 1 base, and 9 bases lay in between. CDR3 length: 14 residues. Germline V gene data show CDR1 as DFQATT and CDR2 as SNEGSKA (reference sequence). CDR3 loop: CSARDPRANTEAFF. The CDR3 DNA sequence: TGCAGTGCTAGAGATCCCAGGGCGAACACTGAAGCTTTCTTT.

The rearrangement links TRBV4-2 to TRBJ1-4; D might be TRBD1 (6 bases). Trimming took off 6 bases at V and 7 bases at J, with 18 bases between the two ends. This CDR3 spans 15 amino acids. CDR1 is LGHNA and CDR2 is YNFKEQ in the germline V gene. The CDR3 sequence: CASRSGDQGREKLFF. The CDR3 bases are TGTGCCAGCAGGTCCGGGGACCAGGGGCGTGAAAAACTGTTTTTT.

This chain links TRBV7-8 with TRBJ1-2, with D unclear. The CDR3 consists of 13 residues. The germline V and J ends were trimmed by 1 base and 8 bases, with 11 bases remaining between them. Germline V gives CDR1 SGHVS, CDR2 FQNEAQ. The CDR3 protein is CASSLGGVQGYTF. The CDR3 DNA is TGTGCCAGCAGCTTAGGGGGAGTTCAAGGCTACACCTTC.

The chain has TRBV5-1 and TRBJ2-1; perhaps D is TRBD1 or TRBD2 (7 bases each). Trimming removed 4 bases at V and 4 bases at J, with 30 bases between. CDR3 length equals 20 residues. Germline V gene lookup returns CDR1 SGHRS and CDR2 YFSETQ. The CDR3 nucleotides are TGCGCCAGCAGCGTAGGACGTGGGAGGGGGCTGGCGGGGCGATACAATGAGCAGTTCTTC. This gives the protein CASSVGRGRGLAGRYNEQFF.

This chain connects TRBV20-1 to TRBJ1-3; D possibly corresponds to TRBD1 (5 bases). This CDR3 contains 15 residues. Trimming removed 6 bases from V and 8 bases from J, with 23 bases in between. CDR1 DFQATT and CDR2 SNEGSKA come from the germline V gene (reference sequence). DNA for the CDR3: TGCAGTGCCCCTCCCGGGGCGCACCGTCGAGACACCATATATTTT. Its protein product is CSAPPGAHRRDTIYF.

This clonotype was counted at least ten times. At one end the junction does not follow the germline gene, possibly because of a read error. The J gene is TRBJ2-7, the V gene TRBV5-1; 11 nucleotides match TRBD1. This CDR3 spans 15 amino acids. CDR1 and CDR2 (germline): SGHRS, YFSETQ. CDR3 loop: CASSLGGTGGYEQYF. The CDR3 DNA follows: TGTGCCAGCAGCTTAGGGGGGACAGGGGGCTACGAGCAGTACTTC.

The chain has TRBV5-1 and TRBJ2-3, with TRBD2 matching 9 bases. Trimming at V came to 2 bases and at J to 3 bases, leaving 7 bases not matched to a gene. Germline CDR1 SGHRS, CDR2 YFSETQ. This CDR3 comprises 16 residues. CDR3 DNA: TGCGCCAGCAGCTTCCCGAGAGCGGGGGGTACAGATACGCAGTATTTT. It encodes CASSFPRAGGTDTQYF. Combining the CDR3 with reference TRBV5-1 and TRBJ2-3 gives the whole variable domain KAGVTQTPRYLIKTRGQQVTLSCSPISGHRSVSWYQQTPGQGLQFLFEYFSETQRNKGNFPGRFSGRQFSNSRSEMNVSTLELGDSALYLCASSFPRAGGTDTQYFGPGTRLTVL.

V usage is TRBV19 and J usage is TRBJ2-1, with D possibly matching TRBD2 (5 bases). Trimming stripped 7 bases from V and 3 bases from J, with 13 bases between. The CDR3 has 14 residues. Germline V gene sequence: CDR1 LNHDA, CDR2 SQIVND (reference sequence). Here the CDR3 DNA reads TGTGCCAGTACCCTTGGAAGCGGCTACAATGAGCAGTTCTTC. Amino acids: CASTLGSGYNEQFF. The variable domain in full, with the rest retrieved from reference TRBV19 and TRBJ2-1, is DGGITQSPKYLFRKEGQNVTLSCEQNLNHDAMYWYRQDPGQGLRLIYYSQIVNDFQKGDIAEGYSVSREKKESFPLTVTSAQKNPTAFYLCASTLGSGYNEQFFGPGTRLTVL.

This clonotype has a handful of counts. The chain has TRBV19 and TRBJ2-7; perhaps TRBD1 as D (5 bases). The CDR3 has 14 amino acids. Looked up from germline, CDR1 is LNHDA and CDR2 is SQIVND (reference sequence). Trimming removed 3 bases at V and 6 bases at J, with 15 bases between. CDR3 region: CASSMVRAQAEQYF. The DNA for the CDR3 is TGTGCCAGTAGTATGGTCCGGGCACAGGCCGAGCAGTACTTC.

This chain uses TRBV12-3 or TRBV12-4 with TRBJ2-2; D is unresolved. Trimming cost V 7 bases and J 6 bases, with 9 bases left between them. The CDR3 is 12 amino acids. The CDR3 DNA is TGTGCCAGCACCGTGGGCCCCGGGGAGCTGTTTTTT. Translating it yields CASTVGPGELFF.

This clonotype was recorded a few times. V is TRBV9 and J is TRBJ2-5, with TRBD1 identical over 7 bases. CDR1 and CDR2 from the germline V gene are SGDLS and YYNGEE. V dropped 3 bases and J dropped 2; count of bases not matched to a gene: 7. The CDR3 sequence is 15 residues long. The CDR3: CASSAMDRHQETQYF. CDR3 sequence (DNA): TGTGCCAGCAGCGCCATGGACAGGCATCAAGAGACCCAGTACTTC.

CDR3 residues: CASSRGPVSSYEQYF. In nucleotides, the CDR3 is TGTGCCAGCTCTCGGGGGCCGGTGAGCTCCTACGAGCAGTACTTC. The chain is built from TRBV18 and TRBJ2-7; D is tentatively TRBD1 or TRBD2 (6 bases each). Germline assignment: CDR1 KGHSH and CDR2 LQKENI. With 6 bases removed from V and 0 bases from J, the gap between germline ends came to 15 bases. The CDR3 covers 15 residues.

This clonotype was observed a handful of times. V is TRBV7-9 and J is TRBJ1-2; a possible D gene is TRBD1 (6 bases). The germline V and J ends were trimmed by 1 base and 6 bases, with 18 bases remaining between them. The CDR3 is 16 amino acids. Germline-derived CDR1 and CDR2 are SEHNR and FQNEAQ (reference sequence). The CDR3 reads CASSLGGQFVWDGYTF. DNA of the CDR3: TGTGCCAGCAGCTTAGGCGGACAGTTCGTCTGGGATGGCTACACCTTC.

The chain is built from TRBV4-1 and TRBJ2-2; weak D call: TRBD2 (6 bases). Germline CDR1 MGHRA, CDR2 YSYEKL. The CDR3 has 16 residues. Trimming took 1 base from V and 0 from J, leaving 9 bases between them. The CDR3 coding sequence is TGCGCCAGCAGCCAAGTTTCGGGGGCGAACACCGGGGAGCTGTTTTTT. It translates to CASSQVSGANTGELFF.

The chain carries TRBV5-1 and TRBJ1-1; D not resolved. CDR3 length: 14 residues. V gave up 3 bases and J gave up 0 bases, with 9 bases separating them. Germline V gene sequence: CDR1 SGHRS, CDR2 YFSETQ. The CDR3: CASSYLGVNTEAFF. The CDR3 DNA follows: TGCGCCAGCAGCTACCTAGGAGTGAACACTGAAGCTTTCTTT.